The sequence of this TCR beta chain was determined in a study of OX40 agonist ivuxolimab in advanced cancers. The wider study: Hepatocellular carcinoma, melanoma, renal cell or head and neck cancer was diagnosed in the dose-escalation patients. Those enrolled were less than 85% male, with a mean age of around 55 years and ages from 23 to 79. Regarding the study as a whole: Within 6 weeks, CD4+ and CD8+ blood T cells expanded clonally at 0.1 to 3.0 mg/kg.

The CDR3 consists of 14 residues. CDR1 MNHEY and CDR2 SMNVEV come from the germline V gene (reference sequence). V lost 6 bases and J lost 4; bases outside the gene matches: 8. Of note for this clone: Its antigen is undetermined.

The assay was immunoSEQ multiplex PCR, and TCRdb's table has in-frame clones only and misses some. Here the sample spans about 54,000 clones, approximately 90% being singletons. The gene calls are TRBV27 and TRBJ1-2; TRBD1 matches 7 bases. This clonotype was obtained from an adult with an advanced solid tumor such as melanoma, head and neck, liver or kidney cancer. The starting material was CD4+ or CD8+ T cells sorted from blood, obtained in a trial of the OX40 agonist ivuxolimab. The CDR3 is CASSLDRASYGYTF. The CDR3 DNA reads TGTGCCAGCAGCTTAGACAGGGCCTCCTATGGCTACACCTTC.